This paragraph reports one TCR beta chain. Treatment in this sample: roughly 18 received Ad26.COV2.S at low or high dose, single or two shots; about 5 received placebo; per-sample allocation not given. Sampling occurred on day 63 after the first vaccine or placebo injection. The data derive from a study of Ad26.COV2.S vaccination and SARS-CoV-2 variants. About the research overall: The trial was COV1001 and the donor's arm was Ad26.COV2.S.

This CDR3 region has 15 residues. V lost 4 bases to trimming and J lost 5 bases; unmatched junction nucleotides: 6. From germline, CDR1 is SGHVS and CDR2 FNYEAQ. Data came from immunoSEQ multiplex PCR; TCRdb stores just in-frame clones and leaves some out. The data hold about 680,000 clones, with roughly 90% observed a single time. This chain joins TRBV7-6 and TRBJ2-5; 11 bases map to TRBD2. The TCR was taken from a person between 18 and 65 years old who received the Ad26.COV2.S COVID-19 vaccine or a placebo. Sequencing used peripheral blood, obtained in a trial of Ad26.COV2.S vaccine versus placebo. CDR3 region: CASSSRLAGMETQYF. In DNA, the CDR3 is TGTGCCAGCAGCTCGAGACTAGCGGGGATGGAGACCCAGTACTTC. The full variable domain, its missing parts supplied by reference TRBV7-6 and TRBJ2-5, is GAGVSQSPRYKVTKRGQDVALRCDPISGHVSLYWYRQALGQGPEFLTYFNYEAQQDKSGLPNDRFSAERPEGSISTLTIQRTEQRDSAMYRCASSSRLAGMETQYFGPGTRLLVL.